This T cell receptor (beta chain) comes out of a study of early T cells in non-severe SARS-CoV-2 infection. In the study overall: Unsorted whole blood bulk RNA was sequenced, with unpaired chains. The study's findings and limits: CD4 and private specificities were missed by VDJdb matching, which favored anti-spike CD8 responses.

Individually, cDNA molecules had unique molecular identifiers attached to them. TCRdb redid the calling of the 5' RACE reads with MiXCR, one entry per CDR3 protein. This sample carries about 60,000 distinct CDR3 sequences, around 12% of them seen once, and the ten largest clones take around 3.8%. The sample holds many counts of this clonotype. Its specificity is not known. The CDR3 length is 17 residues. Germline V gene lookup returns CDR1 SEHNR and CDR2 FQNEAQ (reference sequence). The J segment lost 4 bases and the V segment lost 4 bases, leaving 7 bases of the junction unmatched. Sequencing was performed on whole blood. The chain has TRBV7-9 and TRBJ2-1; 13 bases line up with TRBD2. This TCR was sampled from an adult who was a healthcare worker with PCR-confirmed SARS-CoV-2 infection or an uninfected control (not recorded which). CDR3 residues: CASSSGLAGEVYNEQFF. The CDR3 DNA reads as TGTGCCAGCAGCTCCGGACTAGCGGGAGAAGTATACAATGAGCAGTTCTTC.